This is a list of T cell receptor beta chains from one sample in a study of vaccination effects on CD4 cells after COVID-19. Antigen specificity for these receptors is unknown. The assay was immunoSEQ multiplex PCR, and TCRdb's table has in-frame clones only and misses some. The sample shows some 40,000 clones, about two thirds of them seen only once. This specimen was CD4+ T cells from PBMCs cultured with a peptide pool, taken before COVID-19 vaccination. The source of these receptors is a human donor who had a prior SARS-CoV-2 infection. The CDR3 runs from the conserved cysteine through the conserved F or W. The order of the fields is D gene, J gene, V gene, clone size, CDR3 DNA, CDR3 protein. D genes are given only for firm matches. Clone size appears in some rows only: once, few, many, or a class for an expanded clone.

NA	TRBJ2-5	TRBV6-5	NA	TGTGCCAGCTCGGGATATGGGGAGACCCAGTACTTC	CASSGYGETQYF
NA	TRBJ2-7	TRBV15	NA	TGTGCCACCAGCAGAGACCCCCAGGGTAAAGAGGAGCAGTACTTC	CATSRDPQGKEEQYF
NA	TRBJ1-2	TRBV30	hyperexpanded	TGTGCCTGGAGTGTAAGTCAGAACTATGGCTACACCTTC	CAWSVSQNYGYTF
TRBD1	TRBJ2-7	TRBV3-1/TRBV3-2	few	TGTGCCAGCAGCCAATACCGTTCGCGGACAGGAGATGACGAGCAGTACTTC	CASSQYRSRTGDDEQYF
TRBD1	TRBJ2-7	TRBV7-2	NA	TGTGCCAGCAGCTCCGGGACAGGGTTCTACGAGCAGTACTTC	CASSSGTGFYEQYF
TRBD2	TRBJ2-1	TRBV5-1	NA	TGCGCCAGCAGCTTGGCCCCGACTAGCGGGGCATACAATGAGCAGTTCTTC	CASSLAPTSGAYNEQFF
NA	TRBJ2-3	TRBV18	NA	TGTGCCAGCTCACTGTCGACAGAAGATACGCAGTATTTT	CASSLSTEDTQYF
NA	TRBJ2-3	TRBV7-6	NA	TGTGCCAGCAGCTTATTTGGACAGAGCACAGATACGCAGTATTTT	CASSLFGQSTDTQYF
TRBD1	TRBJ1-2	TRBV10-3	many	TGTGCCATCATGGGGACAGATTCCAACTATGGCTACACCTTC	CAIMGTDSNYGYTF
NA	TRBJ1-4	TRBV6-1	few	TGTGCCAGCAGTGATGGGGGGGGCTATGAAAAACTGTTTTTT	CASSDGGGYEKLFF
TRBD2	TRBJ2-3	TRBV9	NA	TGTGCCAGCAGCGTAGGGACGCTAGGGTGGCTAGCGGGAGTTAGGGGAGATACGCAGTATTTT	CASSVGTLGWLAGVRGDTQYF
NA	TRBJ2-7	TRBV6-5	few	TGTGCCAGCAGTTCCGGCCCCACCGGGGGTTGGGAGCAGTACTTC	CASSSGPTGGWEQYF
NA	TRBJ2-3	TRBV6-5	NA	TGTGCCAGCAGTTACAGGCCAGCTGGCACAGATACGCAGTATTTT	CASSYRPAGTDTQYF
TRBD1	TRBJ2-5	TRBV2	NA	TGTGCCACTGCGGACAGGGTACGGGGAGAGACTCAGTACTTC	CATADRVRGETQYF
TRBD2	TRBJ2-1	TRBV18	few	TGTGCCAGCTCACCTAGCGGGAGGGCCGTTGTGTTCTTC	CASSPSGRAVVFF
NA	TRBJ2-1	TRBV5-1	NA	TGCGCCTGCGGGGCCGACCCAGATAATGAGCAGTTCTTC	CACGADPDNEQFF
TRBD1	TRBJ1-1	TRBV12-3/TRBV12-4	NA	TGTGCCAGCACCCGACAGGGGAGCGCTTTCTTT	CASTRQGSAFF
NA	TRBJ2-1	TRBV12-3/TRBV12-4	NA	TGTGCCAGCACCATGGGTGGGGGGCCGGGGCAGTTCTTC	CASTMGGGPGQFF
NA	TRBJ2-3	TRBV11-2	few	TGTGCCAGCAGCTACTTCACAGATACGCAGTATTTT	CASSYFTDTQYF
NA	TRBJ2-3	TRBV6-2/TRBV6-3	NA	TGTGCCAGCAGTGATAAAGGAAGAAGAGGTACAGATACGCAGTATTTT	CASSDKGRRGTDTQYF
TRBD2	TRBJ2-1	TRBV5-1	once	TGCGCCAGCAGCTGGACTAGCGGGGTATACAATGAGCAGTTCTTC	CASSWTSGVYNEQFF
TRBD2	TRBJ2-3	TRBV2	NA	TGTGCCAGCAGAATGGGGAGCGGGGGGCCGCATACGCAGTATTTT	CASRMGSGGPHTQYF
NA	TRBJ2-1	TRBV19	NA	TGTGCCAGTAGGACACGCTCCACCATAGGGGGCAATGAGCAGTTCTTC	CASRTRSTIGGNEQFF
NA	TRBJ2-2	TRBV10-3	NA	TGTGCCATCATGTCAAACACCGGGGAGCTGTTTTTT	CAIMSNTGELFF
NA	TRBJ2-4	TRBV3-1/TRBV3-2	NA	TGTGCCAGCAGCCCGCTCGACAGAAAAAACATTCAGTACTTC	CASSPLDRKNIQYF
NA	TRBJ2-3	TRBV2	once	TGTGCCAGCAGTGAAGCAAGGGAAATCATGGGTGCGCAGTATTTT	CASSEAREIMGAQYF
TRBD2	TRBJ2-3	TRBV7-2	NA	TGTGCCAGCAGCCCGCAATTAGCGGGAGTAGGGACAGATACGCAGTATTTT	CASSPQLAGVGTDTQYF
NA	TRBJ2-5	TRBV4-1	NA	TGCGCCAGCAGCCAAGGATGGAGGGAGACCCAGTACTTC	CASSQGWRETQYF
NA	TRBJ2-1	TRBV14	NA	TGTGCCAGCAGCCTTAGGACGGACTACAATGAGCAGTTCTTC	CASSLRTDYNEQFF